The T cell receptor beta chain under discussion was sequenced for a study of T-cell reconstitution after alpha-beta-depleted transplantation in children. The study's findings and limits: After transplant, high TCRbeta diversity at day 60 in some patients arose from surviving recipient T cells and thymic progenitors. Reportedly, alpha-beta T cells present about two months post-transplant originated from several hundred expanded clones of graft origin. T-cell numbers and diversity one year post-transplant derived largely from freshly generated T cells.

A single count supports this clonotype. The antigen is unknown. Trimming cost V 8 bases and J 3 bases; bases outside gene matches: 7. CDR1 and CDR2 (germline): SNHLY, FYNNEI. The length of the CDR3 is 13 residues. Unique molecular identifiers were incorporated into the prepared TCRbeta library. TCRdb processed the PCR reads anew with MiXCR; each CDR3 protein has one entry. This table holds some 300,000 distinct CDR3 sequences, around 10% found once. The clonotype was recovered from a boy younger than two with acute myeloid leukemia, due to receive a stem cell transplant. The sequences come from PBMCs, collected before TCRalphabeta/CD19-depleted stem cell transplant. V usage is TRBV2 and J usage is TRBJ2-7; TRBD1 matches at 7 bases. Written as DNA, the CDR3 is TGTGCCAGCCTCGGACAGGTGGGCTACGAGCAGTACTTC. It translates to CASLGQVGYEQYF. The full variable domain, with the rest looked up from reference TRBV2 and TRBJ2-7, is EPEVTQTPSHQVTQMGQEVILRCVPISNHLYFYWYRQILGQKVEFLVSFYNNEISEKSEIFDDQFSVERPDGSNFTLKIRSTKLEDSAMYFCASLGQVGYEQYFGPGTRLTVT.